Reported below is one TCR beta chain. What it recognizes is unknown. The sample originates from a study of Ad26.COV2.S vaccination and SARS-CoV-2 variants. Study findings and constraints: Participants given vaccine showed non-spike TCR breadth similar to that of placebo recipients.

Profiled with immunoSEQ multiplex PCR; TCRdb holds only in-frame clones, not every one. This table has about 6,800 clones, 84% appearing once. Germline-derived CDR1 and CDR2 are SGHNT and YENEEA. The CDR3 contains 14 residues. Trimming removed 5 bases from V and 6 bases from J, with 17 bases in between. This specimen consisted of peripheral blood, obtained after recovery from COVID-19. This chain links TRBV11-3 with TRBJ2-7, with TRBD1 as a possible D gene (6 bases). The TCR was taken from a human donor who had recovered from COVID-19. The CDR3 DNA follows: TGTGCCAGCAGCGTCACAGGGTCCGAGAGCGAGCAGTACTTC. As protein: CASSVTGSESEQYF.